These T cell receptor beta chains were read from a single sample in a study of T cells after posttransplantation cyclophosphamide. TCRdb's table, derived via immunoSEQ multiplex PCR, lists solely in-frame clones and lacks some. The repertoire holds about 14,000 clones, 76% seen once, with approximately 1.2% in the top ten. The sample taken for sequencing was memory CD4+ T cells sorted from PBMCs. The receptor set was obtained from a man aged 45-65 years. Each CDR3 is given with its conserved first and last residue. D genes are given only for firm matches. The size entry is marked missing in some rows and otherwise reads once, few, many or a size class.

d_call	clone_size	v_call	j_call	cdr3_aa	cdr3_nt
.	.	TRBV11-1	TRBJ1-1	CASSPRGGAIEAFF	TGTGCCAGCAGCCCCCGGGGAGGGGCCATTGAAGCTTTCTTT
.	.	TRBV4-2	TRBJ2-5	CASSQDYLVGETQYF	TGTGCCAGCAGCCAAGATTACCTAGTGGGAGAGACCCAGTACTTC
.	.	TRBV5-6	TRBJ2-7	CASTTLGGRSYEQYF	TGTGCCAGCACCACCTTGGGGGGACGGTCCTACGAGCAGTACTTC
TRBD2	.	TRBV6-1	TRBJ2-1	CASRLAGLYNEQFF	TGTGCCAGCAGACTAGCGGGACTTTACAATGAGCAGTTCTTC
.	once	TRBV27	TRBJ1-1	CASSSWGRETFF	TGTGCCAGCAGTTCCTGGGGGCGCGAGACTTTCTTT
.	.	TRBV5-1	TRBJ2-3	CASNQGVGTGGTDTQYF	TGCGCCAGCAATCAGGGAGTAGGGACCGGGGGAACAGATACGCAGTATTTT
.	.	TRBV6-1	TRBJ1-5	CASSNRVQPQHF	TGTGCCAGCAGTAACCGGGTTCAGCCCCAGCATTTT
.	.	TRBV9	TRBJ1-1	CASSPGSQAIAFF	TGTGCCAGCAGCCCGGGGAGTCAGGCAATCGCTTTCTTT
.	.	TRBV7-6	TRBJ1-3	CASSRRGSGNTIYF	TGTGCCAGCAGCCGCAGGGGTTCTGGAAACACCATATATTTT
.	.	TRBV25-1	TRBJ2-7	CASSELGDTEQYF	TGTGCCAGCAGTGAATTAGGGGACACCGAGCAGTACTTC
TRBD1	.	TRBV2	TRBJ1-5	CASSYRTQGEQPQHF	TGTGCCAGCAGCTACCGGACACAGGGGGAACAGCCCCAGCATTTT
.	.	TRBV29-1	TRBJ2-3	CSVEDQVQDTQYF	TGCAGCGTTGAAGATCAGGTTCAAGATACGCAGTATTTT
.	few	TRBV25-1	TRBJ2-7	CASSVTGTYEQYF	TGTGCCAGCAGCGTGACAGGAACCTACGAGCAGTACTTC
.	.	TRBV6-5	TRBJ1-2	CASSPRTTYGYTF	TGTGCCAGCAGTCCCCGGACAACCTATGGCTACACCTTC
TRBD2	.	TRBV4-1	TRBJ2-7	CASSQPRGGSYEQYF	TGCGCCAGCAGCCAGCCTCGCGGGGGATCCTACGAGCAGTACTTC
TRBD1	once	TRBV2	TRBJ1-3	CASSAPDRGLYDTIYF	TGTGCCAGCAGTGCACCGGACAGGGGGCTGTATGACACCATATATTTT
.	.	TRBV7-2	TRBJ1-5	CASSPWTADQPQHF	TGTGCCAGCAGCCCCTGGACAGCGGATCAGCCCCAGCATTTT
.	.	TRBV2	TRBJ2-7	CASTREGGPGEQYF	TGTGCCAGCACGAGAGAGGGGGGGCCAGGGGAGCAGTACTTC
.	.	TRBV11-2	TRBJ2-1	CASSLTRNEQFF	TGTGCCAGCAGTCTAACTCGGAATGAGCAGTTCTTC
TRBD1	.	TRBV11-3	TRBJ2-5	CASSLEGTGTQYF	TGTGCCAGCAGCTTAGAAGGGACAGGGACCCAGTACTTC
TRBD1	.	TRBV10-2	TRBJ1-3	CASSRGLDGNTIYF	TGCGCCAGCAGCAGGGGGCTCGATGGAAACACCATATATTTT
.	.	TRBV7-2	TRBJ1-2	CASSFQRVTNYGYTF	TGTGCCAGCAGCTTCCAGCGGGTCACTAACTATGGCTACACCTTC
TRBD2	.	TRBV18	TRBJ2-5	CASSPPWASGETQYF	TGTGCCAGCTCACCACCGTGGGCTAGCGGAGAGACCCAGTACTTC
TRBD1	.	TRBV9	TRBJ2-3	CASSATGASTDTQYF	TGTGCCAGCAGCGCAACAGGGGCATCAACAGATACGCAGTATTTT
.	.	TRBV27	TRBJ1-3	CASSVAGTGNTIYF	TGTGCCAGCAGCGTCGCAGGGACTGGAAACACCATATATTTT
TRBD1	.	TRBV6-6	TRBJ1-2	CASRRDSTNYGYTF	TGTGCCAGCAGAAGGGACAGTACTAACTATGGCTACACCTTC
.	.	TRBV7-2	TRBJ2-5	CASSLDRDQETQYF	TGTGCCAGCAGCTTAGACCGAGATCAAGAGACCCAGTACTTC
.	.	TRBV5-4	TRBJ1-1	CASSPGWTGRTEAFF	TGTGCCAGCAGCCCCGGTTGGACGGGGAGAACTGAAGCTTTCTTT
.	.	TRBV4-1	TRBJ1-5	CASSQGRWYSTVNSNQPQHF	TGCGCCAGCAGCCAAGGAAGGTGGTATTCGACAGTAAATAGCAATCAGCCCCAGCATTTT
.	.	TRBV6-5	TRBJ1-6	CASSYRGHYNSPLHF	TGTGCCAGCAGTTACAGAGGACACTATAATTCACCCCTCCACTTT
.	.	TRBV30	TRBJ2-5	CAWSPLGVEAQYF	TGTGCCTGGAGTCCCCTCGGGGTAGAGGCCCAGTACTTC
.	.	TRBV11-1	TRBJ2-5	CASSPHPGVETQYF	TGTGCCAGCAGCCCTCACCCAGGGGTAGAGACCCAGTACTTC
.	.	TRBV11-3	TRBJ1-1	CASSPGGHTEAFF	TGTGCCAGCAGCCCAGGAGGGCACACTGAAGCTTTCTTT
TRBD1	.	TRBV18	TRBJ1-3	CASSPLTGGNTIYF	TGTGCCAGCTCACCACTGACAGGGGGAAACACCATATATTTT
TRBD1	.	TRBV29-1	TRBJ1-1	CSVVGQGAGAFF	TGCAGCGTTGTTGGGCAGGGGGCGGGTGCTTTCTTT
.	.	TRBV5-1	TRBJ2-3	CASSLELTDTQYF	TGCGCCAGCAGCTTGGAACTCACAGATACGCAGTATTTT
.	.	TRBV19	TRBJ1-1	CASTLAGLDTEAFF	TGTGCCAGTACACTCGCAGGGTTGGACACTGAAGCTTTCTTT
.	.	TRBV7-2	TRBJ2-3	CASSFYAGITDTQYF	TGTGCCAGCAGCTTTTATGCGGGAATCACAGATACGCAGTATTTT
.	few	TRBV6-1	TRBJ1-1	CASSEPGISTEAFF	TGTGCCAGCAGTGAACCAGGCATTAGCACTGAAGCTTTCTTT
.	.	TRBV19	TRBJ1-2	CASSTPFGGRNYGYTF	TGTGCCAGTAGTACCCCGTTTGGGGGGAGGAACTATGGCTACACCTTC
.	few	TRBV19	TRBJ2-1	CASSIGSFSYVSSYNEQFF	TGTGCCAGTAGTATAGGATCGTTCTCCTACGTAAGCTCCTACAATGAGCAGTTCTTC
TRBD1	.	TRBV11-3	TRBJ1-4	CASSIGQATNEKLFF	TGTGCCAGCAGCATCGGACAGGCAACTAATGAAAAACTGTTTTTT
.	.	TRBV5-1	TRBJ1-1	CASSFAGEAFF	TGCGCCAGCAGCTTTGCAGGCGAAGCTTTCTTT
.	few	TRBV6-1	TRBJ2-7	CASGRGYEQYF	TGTGCCAGCGGTAGGGGTTACGAGCAGTACTTC
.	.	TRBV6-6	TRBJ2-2	CASSVPGPGELFF	TGTGCCAGCAGTGTCCCGGGTCCCGGGGAGCTGTTTTTT
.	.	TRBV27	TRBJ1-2	CASSPGGGKRGYTF	TGTGCCAGCAGTCCCGGTGGAGGGAAGAGGGGCTACACCTTC
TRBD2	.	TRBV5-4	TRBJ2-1	CASSSRTSRYYNEQFF	TGTGCCAGCAGCTCTCGGACTAGTCGATACTACAATGAGCAGTTCTTC
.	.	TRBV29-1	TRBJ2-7	CSVAREYEQYF	TGCAGCGTTGCCAGGGAATACGAGCAGTACTTC
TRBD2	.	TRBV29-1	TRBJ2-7	CSVGGTRPGGEQYF	TGCAGCGTTGGGGGGACGCGACCGGGGGGGGAGCAGTACTTC
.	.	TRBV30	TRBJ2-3	CAWSPPLGGLAQYF	TGTGCCTGGAGTCCCCCCCTCGGGGGTCTCGCGCAGTATTTT
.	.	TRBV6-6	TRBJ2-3	CASRVSGGTDTQYF	TGTGCCAGCAGAGTTAGCGGAGGCACAGATACGCAGTATTTT
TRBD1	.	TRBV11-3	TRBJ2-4	CASSISRQGYNIQYF	TGTGCCAGCAGCATATCTCGACAGGGATACAACATTCAGTACTTC
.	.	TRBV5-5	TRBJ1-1	CASSLLASTEAFF	TGTGCCAGCAGCTTGCTCGCGAGCACTGAAGCTTTCTTT
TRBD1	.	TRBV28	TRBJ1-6	CASSPPGQVQSPLHF	TGTGCCAGCAGCCCCCCGGGACAGGTTCAGTCACCCCTCCACTTT
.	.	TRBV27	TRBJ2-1	CASSPGAASYNEQFF	TGTGCCAGCAGCCCTGGGGCGGCCTCCTACAATGAGCAGTTCTTC
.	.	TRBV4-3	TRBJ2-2	CASSQAGLWTANTGELFF	TGCGCCAGCAGCCAAGCCGGTCTTTGGACAGCGAACACCGGGGAGCTGTTTTTT
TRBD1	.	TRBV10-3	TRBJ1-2	CAISGKDRGDYGYTF	TGTGCCATCAGTGGAAAGGACAGGGGTGACTATGGCTACACCTTC